Following are 11 T cell receptor beta chains from one sample sequenced in a study of blood T cell repertoires in COVID-19. The protocol was immunoSEQ multiplex PCR, while the TCRdb copy is restricted to in-frame clones and leaves out a portion. This table holds about 120,000 clones, approximately 85% found once. The sequencing sample was made of peripheral blood. These receptors were obtained from a man older than 75 with active or convalescent COVID-19.

This clone was counted once. The chain employs TRBV5-1 and TRBJ2-3; weak D call: TRBD2 (6 bases). Germline V gene lookup returns CDR1 SGHRS and CDR2 YFSETQ. Trimming took off 0 bases at V and 7 bases at J, with 21 bases between the two ends. CDR3 size: 17 residues. The CDR3 DNA sequence: TGCGCCAGCAGCTTGGAGGGGACTGCGGGCATCACGAATACGCAGTATTTT. Translating it yields CASSLEGTAGITNTQYF.

This clone was seen more than once but under ten times. The chain employs TRBV4-1 and TRBJ1-5; TRBD1 matches 9 bases. With V trimmed by 0 bases and J by 3 bases, 6 bases remained unmatched. CDR3 length equals 17 residues. Germline CDR1 is MGHRA and CDR2 is YSYEKL. CDR3 protein: CASSQECGTGNNQPQHF. The CDR3 coding sequence is TGCGCCAGCAGCCAAGAATGCGGGACAGGGAACAATCAGCCCCAGCATTTT.

The V gene is TRBV29-1, the J gene TRBJ2-3; 11 nucleotides match TRBD2. CDR3 size: 14 residues. After removal of 7 bases from V and 1 base from J, the junction contained 4 bases not matched to a gene. Germline V gene lookup returns CDR1 SQVTM and CDR2 ANQGSEA. CDR3 in DNA: TGCAGCGCCAGACTAGCGGGGCGCACAGATACGCAGTATTTT. Translating it yields CSARLAGRTDTQYF.

The V gene is TRBV5-1, the J gene TRBJ2-1; 7 bases are shared with TRBD2. The germline V gene encodes CDR1 SGHRS and CDR2 YFSETQ. V lost 3 bases and J lost 4; bases outside the gene matches: 7. This CDR3 has 15 amino acids. The CDR3 reads CASSSGASGYNEQFF. As DNA, the CDR3 is TGCGCCAGCAGCTCCGGGGCTAGCGGATACAATGAGCAGTTCTTC.

A few counts support this clone. The J gene is TRBJ2-2, the V gene TRBV11-3; 7 bases agree with TRBD1. The CDR3 spans 16 residues. The V segment lost 5 bases and the J segment 2 bases; nucleotides outside the gene matches: 8. CDR1 is SGHNT and CDR2 is YENEEA in the germline V gene. CDR3 sequence reads: CASSPPTGDNTGELFF. CDR3 bases: TGTGCCAGCAGCCCTCCTACAGGGGATAACACCGGGGAGCTGTTTTTT.

Only one count was recorded for this clone. The chain is built from TRBV7-9 and TRBJ1-1; D is undetermined. V lost 1 base and J lost 6, with 12 bases in between. The CDR3 is made up of 14 amino acids. Germline CDR1 SEHNR, CDR2 FQNEAQ (reference sequence). This chain's CDR3 is CASSLGLVSAEAFF. The CDR3 nucleotides are TGTGCCAGCAGCTTAGGACTAGTTTCCGCTGAAGCTTTCTTT. Full variable domain (rest looked up from reference TRBV7-9 and TRBJ1-1): DTGVSQNPRHKITKRGQNVTFRCDPISEHNRLYWYRQTLGQGPEFLTYFQNEAQLEKSRLLSDRFSAERPKGSFSTLEIQRTEQGDSAMYLCASSLGLVSAEAFFGQGTRLTVV.

The chain links TRBV11-2 to TRBJ2-1; no definite D call. The germline CDR1 and CDR2 sequences are SGHAT and FQNNGV. The CDR3 consists of 15 residues. Trimming took 1 base from V and 0 from J, leaving 7 bases between them. CDR3 residues: CASSLVRISYNEQFF. CDR3 DNA sequence: TGTGCCAGCAGCTTAGTGCGAATCTCCTACAATGAGCAGTTCTTC.

The gene calls are TRBV2 and TRBJ2-5, with TRBD2 as a possible D gene (7 bases). The CDR3 is 14 residues long. Per germline, CDR1 SNHLY and CDR2 FYNNEI. The ends were cut back, 7 bases at V and 2 bases at J, with 14 bases in the middle. Here the CDR3 reads CASNPGGRQETQYF. CDR3 nucleotide sequence: TGTGCCAGCAACCCCGGGGGGCGGCAAGAGACCCAGTACTTC.

The chain carries TRBV19 and TRBJ2-5; 15 bases agree with TRBD2. V shed 5 bases and J 3 bases; nucleotides not matched to a gene: 1. In germline, CDR1 is LNHDA, CDR2 SQIVND (reference sequence). The CDR3 length is 15 residues. CDR3 DNA sequence: TGTGCCAGTAGTGGACTAGCGGGGGGGGAAGAGACCCAGTACTTC. This gives the protein CASSGLAGGEETQYF.

This clone was picked up many times. CDR3 sequence (DNA): TGTGCCAGCAGGACAGGGTATGGCTACACCTTC. This codes for CASRTGYGYTF. V gene TRBV6-6 combines with J gene TRBJ1-2; 7 bases match TRBD1. Trimming cost V 6 bases and J 5 bases; bases outside gene matches: 0. CDR1 is MNHNY and CDR2 is SVGAGI in the germline V gene (reference sequence). The CDR3 covers 11 residues.

This chain joins TRBV19 and TRBJ2-3, with D possibly TRBD2 on 7 matching bases. From germline, CDR1 is LNHDA and CDR2 SQIVND (reference sequence). The CDR3 loop spans 14 amino acids. V was clipped by 3 bases and J by 5 bases, with 12 bases between them. The CDR3 sequence is CASSMTGGQDTQYF. For the CDR3, the DNA is TGTGCCAGTAGTATGACGGGGGGACAAGATACGCAGTATTTT.